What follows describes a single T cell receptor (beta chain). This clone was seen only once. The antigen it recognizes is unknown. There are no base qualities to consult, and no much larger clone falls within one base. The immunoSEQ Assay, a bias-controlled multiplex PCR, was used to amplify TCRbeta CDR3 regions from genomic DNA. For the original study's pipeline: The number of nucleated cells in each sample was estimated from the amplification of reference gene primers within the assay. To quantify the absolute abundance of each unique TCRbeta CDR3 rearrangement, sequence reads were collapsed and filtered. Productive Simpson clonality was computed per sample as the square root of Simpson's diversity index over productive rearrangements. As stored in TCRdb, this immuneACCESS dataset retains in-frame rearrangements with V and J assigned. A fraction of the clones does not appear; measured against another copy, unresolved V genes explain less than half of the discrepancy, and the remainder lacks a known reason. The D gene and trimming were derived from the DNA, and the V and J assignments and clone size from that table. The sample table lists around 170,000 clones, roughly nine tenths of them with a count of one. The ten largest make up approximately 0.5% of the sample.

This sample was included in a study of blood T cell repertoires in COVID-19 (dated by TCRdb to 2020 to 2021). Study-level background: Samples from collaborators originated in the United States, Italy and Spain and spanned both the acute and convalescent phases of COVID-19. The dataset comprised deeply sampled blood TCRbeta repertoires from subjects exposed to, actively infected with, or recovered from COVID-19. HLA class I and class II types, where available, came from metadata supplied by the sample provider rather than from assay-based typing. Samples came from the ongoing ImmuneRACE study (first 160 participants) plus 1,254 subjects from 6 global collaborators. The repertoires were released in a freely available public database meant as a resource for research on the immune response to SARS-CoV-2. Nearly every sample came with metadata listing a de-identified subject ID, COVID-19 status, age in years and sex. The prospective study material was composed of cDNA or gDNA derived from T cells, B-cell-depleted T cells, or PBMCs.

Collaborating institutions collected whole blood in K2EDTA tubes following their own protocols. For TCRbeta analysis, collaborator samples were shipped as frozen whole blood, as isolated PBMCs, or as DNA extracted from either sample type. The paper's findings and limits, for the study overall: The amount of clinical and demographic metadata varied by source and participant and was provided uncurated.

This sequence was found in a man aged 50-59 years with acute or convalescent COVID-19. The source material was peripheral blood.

The DNA sequence is as follows: TGCGCCAGCAGTGAGACAGGGAATCAGCCCCAGCATTTT. This encodes CASSETGNQPQHF. This sequence uses TRBV10-2 and TRBJ1-5; TRBD1 is possibly the D segment (6 matching bases). Based on the germline V gene, the CDR1 and CDR2 sequences are WSHSY and SAAADI. V drops 2 bases and J drops 4 bases, leaving 6 bases in between. The CDR3 spans 13 residues, from the cysteine through the phenylalanine. Solely the CDR3 DNA is kept, with 39 bases framed from the first base.